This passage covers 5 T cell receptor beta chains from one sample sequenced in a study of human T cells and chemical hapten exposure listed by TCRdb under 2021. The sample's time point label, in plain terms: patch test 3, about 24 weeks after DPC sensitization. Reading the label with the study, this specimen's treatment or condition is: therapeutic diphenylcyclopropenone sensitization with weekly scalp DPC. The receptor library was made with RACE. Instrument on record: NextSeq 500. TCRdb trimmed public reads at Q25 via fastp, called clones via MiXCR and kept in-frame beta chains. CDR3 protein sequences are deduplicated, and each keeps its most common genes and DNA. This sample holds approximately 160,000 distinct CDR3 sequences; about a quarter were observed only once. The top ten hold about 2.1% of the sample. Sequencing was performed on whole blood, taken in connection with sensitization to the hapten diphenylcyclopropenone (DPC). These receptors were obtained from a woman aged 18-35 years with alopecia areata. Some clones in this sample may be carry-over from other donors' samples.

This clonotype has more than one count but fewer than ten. CDR3 sequence reads: CASSRSLGEGDNEQFF. In DNA, the CDR3 is TGTGCCAGCAGCCGTTCTCTTGGGGAGGGGGACAATGAGCAGTTCTTC. V is TRBV9 and J is TRBJ2-1; tentative D call: TRBD2 (7 bases). The CDR3 consists of 16 residues. Germline-derived CDR1 and CDR2 are SGDLS and YYNGEE. Trimming left V 4 bases short and J 5 bases short, with 19 bases between.

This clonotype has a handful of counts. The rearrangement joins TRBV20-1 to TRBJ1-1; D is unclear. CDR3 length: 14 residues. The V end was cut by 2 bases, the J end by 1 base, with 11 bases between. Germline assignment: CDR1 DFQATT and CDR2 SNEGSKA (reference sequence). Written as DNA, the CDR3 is TGCAGTGCTAGATCAGGACCGAGGAACACTGAAGCTTTCTTT. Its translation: CSARSGPRNTEAFF.

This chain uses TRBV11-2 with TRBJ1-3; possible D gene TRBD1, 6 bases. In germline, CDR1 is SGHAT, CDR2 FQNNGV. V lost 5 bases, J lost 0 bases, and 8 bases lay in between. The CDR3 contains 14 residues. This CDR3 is CASSTGNSGNTIYF. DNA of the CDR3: TGTGCCAGCAGCACAGGGAACTCTGGAAACACCATATATTTT.

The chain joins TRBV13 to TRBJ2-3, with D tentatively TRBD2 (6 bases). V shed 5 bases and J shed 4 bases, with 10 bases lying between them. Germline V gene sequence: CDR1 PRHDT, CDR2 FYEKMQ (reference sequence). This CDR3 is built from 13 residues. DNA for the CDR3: TGTGCCAGCAGCCCGGGACTCGCAGATACGCAGTATTTT. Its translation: CASSPGLADTQYF.

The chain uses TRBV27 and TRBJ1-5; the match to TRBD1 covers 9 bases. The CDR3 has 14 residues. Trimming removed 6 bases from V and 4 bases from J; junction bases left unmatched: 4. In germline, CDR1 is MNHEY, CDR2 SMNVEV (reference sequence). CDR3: CASSRDRANQPQHF. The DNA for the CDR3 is TGTGCCAGCAGCCGGGACAGGGCGAATCAGCCCCAGCATTTT.